This T cell receptor (beta chain) was documented in a study of CD8+ T cells in alopecia areata. Study-wide findings and caveats: In scalp, tofacitinib significantly decreased clonality and expanded CD8+ clones among the top 100.

As to treatment: oral pan-JAK inhibitor, 5-10 mg twice daily. The researchers isolated CD4+ and CD8+ T cells from PBMCs by sorting. CDR1 is SQVTM and CDR2 is ANQGSEA in the germline V gene. Germline trimming cut 4 bases from V and 0 bases from J; bases unmatched to any gene: 3. CDR3 size: 14 residues. Extracted from the samples, RNA was reverse transcribed into cDNA to serve as the sequencing template. Some clones are missing from TCRdb's copy, which holds only in-frame ones; the method was immunoSEQ multiplex PCR. The sample carries over 200,000 clones, over 60% recorded once. Comment on this clone: Its antigen is not known.

The receptor's source is a human donor with alopecia areata. Material: CD4+ T cells sorted from blood, obtained at week 4, from a patient treated with tofacitinib. The chain recombines TRBV29-1 with TRBJ2-7, with 10 positions matching TRBD1. In DNA form, the CDR3 reads TGCAGCGTTGCGGGACAGGGGAGCTCCTACGAGCAGTACTTC. Translated, it gives CSVAGQGSSYEQYF.